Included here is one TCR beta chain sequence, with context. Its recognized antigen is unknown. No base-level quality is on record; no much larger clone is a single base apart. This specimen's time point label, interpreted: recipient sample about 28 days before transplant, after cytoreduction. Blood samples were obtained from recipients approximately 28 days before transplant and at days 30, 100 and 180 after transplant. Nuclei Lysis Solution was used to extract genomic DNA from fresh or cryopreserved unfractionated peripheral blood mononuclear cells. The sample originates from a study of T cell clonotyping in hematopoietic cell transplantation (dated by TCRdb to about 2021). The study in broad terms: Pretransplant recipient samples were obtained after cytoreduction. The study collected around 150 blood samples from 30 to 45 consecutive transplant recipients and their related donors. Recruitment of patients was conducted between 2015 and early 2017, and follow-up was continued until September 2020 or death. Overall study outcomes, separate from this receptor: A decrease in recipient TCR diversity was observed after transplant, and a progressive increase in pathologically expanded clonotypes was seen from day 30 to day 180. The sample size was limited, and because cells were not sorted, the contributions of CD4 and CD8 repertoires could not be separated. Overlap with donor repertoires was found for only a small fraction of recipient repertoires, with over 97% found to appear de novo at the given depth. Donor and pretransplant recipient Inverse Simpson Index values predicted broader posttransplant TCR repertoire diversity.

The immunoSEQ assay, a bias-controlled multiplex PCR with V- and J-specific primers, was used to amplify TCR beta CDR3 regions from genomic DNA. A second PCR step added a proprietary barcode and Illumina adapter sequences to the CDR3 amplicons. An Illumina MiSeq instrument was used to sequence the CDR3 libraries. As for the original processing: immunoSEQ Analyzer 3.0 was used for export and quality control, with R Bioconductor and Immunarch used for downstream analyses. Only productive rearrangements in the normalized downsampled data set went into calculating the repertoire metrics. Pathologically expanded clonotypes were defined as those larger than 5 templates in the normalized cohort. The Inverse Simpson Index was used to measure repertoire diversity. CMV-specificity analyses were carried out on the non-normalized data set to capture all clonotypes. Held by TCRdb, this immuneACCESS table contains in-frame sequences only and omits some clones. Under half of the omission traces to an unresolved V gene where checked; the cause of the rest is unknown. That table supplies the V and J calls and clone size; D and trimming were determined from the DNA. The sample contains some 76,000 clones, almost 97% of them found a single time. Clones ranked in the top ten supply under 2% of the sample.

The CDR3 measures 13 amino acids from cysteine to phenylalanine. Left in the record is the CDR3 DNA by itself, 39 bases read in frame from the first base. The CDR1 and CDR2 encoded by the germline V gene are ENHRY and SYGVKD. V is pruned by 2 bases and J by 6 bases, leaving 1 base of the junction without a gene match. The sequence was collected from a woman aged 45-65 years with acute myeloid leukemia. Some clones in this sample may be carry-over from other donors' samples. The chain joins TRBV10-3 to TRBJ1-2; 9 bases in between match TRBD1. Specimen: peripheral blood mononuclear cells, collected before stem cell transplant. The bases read TGTGCCATCAGTGAGAGGACAGGGGATGGCTACACCTTC. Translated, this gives CAISERTGDGYTF.